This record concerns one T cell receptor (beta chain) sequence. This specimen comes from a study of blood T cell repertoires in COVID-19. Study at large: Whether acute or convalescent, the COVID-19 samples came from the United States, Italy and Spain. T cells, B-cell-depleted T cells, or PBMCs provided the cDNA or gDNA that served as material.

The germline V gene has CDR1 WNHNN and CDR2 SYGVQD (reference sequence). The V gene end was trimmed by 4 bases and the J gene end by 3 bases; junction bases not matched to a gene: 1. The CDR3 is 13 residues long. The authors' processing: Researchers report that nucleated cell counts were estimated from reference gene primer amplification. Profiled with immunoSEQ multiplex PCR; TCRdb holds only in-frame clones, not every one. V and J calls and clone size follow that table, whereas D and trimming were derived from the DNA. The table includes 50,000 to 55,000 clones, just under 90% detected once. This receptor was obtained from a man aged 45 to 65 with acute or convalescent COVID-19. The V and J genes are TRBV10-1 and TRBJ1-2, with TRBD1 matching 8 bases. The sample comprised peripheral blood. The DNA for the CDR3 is TGCGCCAGCAGTGTGGACAGGGACTATGGCTACACCTTC. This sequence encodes CASSVDRDYGYTF.